This paragraph covers one TCR beta chain sequence. The target antigen is unknown. In germline, CDR1 is ENHRY, CDR2 SYGVKD. Trimming removed 3 bases from V and 6 bases from J; junction bases left unmatched: 11. The CDR3 has 15 residues. TCRdb's table, derived via immunoSEQ multiplex PCR, lists solely in-frame clones and lacks some. The sample consists of tens of thousands of clones, about three quarters of them appearing once. A marrow graft followed busulfan-fludarabine conditioning, with cyclophosphamide on days +3 and +4. These data belong to a study of T cells after posttransplantation cyclophosphamide. The study's findings and limits: TRB clonality was highly associated with recipient CMV seropositivity and reactivation.

This specimen was CD4+ T cells sorted from blood, taken roughly 1,900 days after a stem cell transplant with posttransplant cyclophosphamide. This sequence joins TRBV10-3 and TRBJ2-7, with 7 nucleotides matching TRBD1. The TCR comes from a female patient aged 40 to 55 who received an allogeneic stem cell transplant from a related donor, was CMV-positive, and had no GVHD. A subset of T cells may come from the graft donor. This chain's CDR3 is CAISDMTGKLGEQYF. In DNA, the CDR3 is TGTGCCATCAGTGACATGACAGGGAAACTGGGCGAGCAGTACTTC.